This T cell receptor beta chain stems from a study of OX40 agonist ivuxolimab in advanced cancers. Notes on the research overall: Ivuxolimab was an agonistic, fully human IgG2 monoclonal antibody directed against OX40 (CD134), a costimulatory receptor. Among the roughly 52 dose-escalation patients, some 20 had hepatocellular carcinoma, roughly 15 melanoma, 9 renal cell carcinoma and 9 head and neck cancer. The purpose of peripheral TCRbeta sequencing was to test whether ivuxolimab changed TCR sequence diversity and led to clonal T-cell expansion. The paper reports the monotherapy dose-escalation portion (N of about 47 patients) of the phase I ivuxolimab trial. Partial responses occurred in three dose-escalation patients, of whom one had hepatocellular carcinoma and two had cutaneous melanoma. Intravenous ivuxolimab was administered to patients every 2 weeks at six dose levels: 0.01, 0.1, 0.3, 1.5, 3 and 10 mg/kg. Patients were allowed to have had prior anti-PD-1, anti-PD-L1 or anti-CTLA-4 therapy, and 30% to 50% of the dose-escalation patients had previously received checkpoint inhibitors. In the dose-escalation cohort, roughly four fifths of patients were male, and the mean age was approximately 60 years, with a range of about 23 to 85. The study at large found these results: After ivuxolimab, expanded clones were on average more numerous among CD8+ T cells than among CD4+ T cells. Clonal expansion of both CD4+ and CD8+ blood T cells was observed from baseline to week 6 at doses 0.1 to 3.0 mg/kg. Antigen specificity was not determined for the clonally expanded peripheral T cells. Low levels of normalized T-cell clonal expansion were also shown by some nonresponding patients. In the 0.1-3.0 mg/kg groups, partial responders had among the lowest normalized peripheral clonal expansion, particularly in CD8+ T cells.

Genomic DNA was extracted from sorted cells for sequencing of the TCRbeta CDR3 region. The immunoSEQ Assay was used to sequence the TCRbeta CDR3 regions. TCRdb mirrors the immuneACCESS table, restricted to in-frame sequences. Some clones are absent from its copies; in checked studies, under half trace to an unresolved V gene, and the reason for the others is unknown. In all, the sample holds about 43,000 clones, and around 87% of those were seen once. The top ten clonotypes cover more than 13% of the sample. A word on this clone: Which antigen it targets is not known. No per-base quality is available; no much larger clone lies one base away.

The trial excluded patients who had a history of autoimmune disease or were on systemic immunosuppression. Peripheral blood for TCR sequencing was collected from all dose cohorts at baseline, on cycle 4 day 1, and on cycle 7 day 1. The samples were taken from a phase I, first-in-human, multicenter, open-label dose-escalation trial of ivuxolimab. The trial enrolled adults with locally advanced or metastatic head and neck squamous cell, hepatocellular, melanoma or renal cell carcinoma. Before TCR sequencing, CD4+ and CD8+ T cells were separately sorted from peripheral blood. Sequences SGHRS (CDR1) and YFSETQ (CDR2) are obtained from the germline V gene. Here V drops 2 bases and J drops 6 bases, and the junction holds 9 bases not matched to any gene. Spanning cysteine to valine, the CDR3 consists of 15 amino acids. Only the CDR3 part of the read is kept: 45 bases, read in frame from the first base.

This specimen was CD4+ or CD8+ T cells sorted from blood, taken in a trial of the OX40 agonist ivuxolimab. The sequence is built from TRBV5-1 and TRBJ2-7; 9 of the junction bases match TRBD1. This sequence was found in an adult with an advanced solid tumor such as melanoma, head and neck, liver or kidney cancer. The CDR3 corresponds to CASSLNPGQGSEQYV. The nucleotide sequence reads as follows: TGCGCCAGCAGCTTAAATCCGGGACAGGGCTCCGAGCAGTACGTC.